The rows below give T cell receptor beta chains drawn from one sample of a study of naive and memory T cell subsets. Using its own MiXCR run on the UMI-ligation and nested PCR reads, TCRdb lists one record per CDR3 protein. The repertoire holds around 160,000 distinct CDR3 sequences, with about 18% as singletons. Material: naive CD4+ T cells from blood. These receptors were collected from a human donor in good health. Both conserved end residues are part of each CDR3. Each record gives: clone size, D gene, V gene, J gene, CDR3 protein, CDR3 DNA. The D gene is left open where the match is weak. Size values are once, few and many counts, or a class for expanded clones, and some rows have none.

>few|.|TRBV29-1|TRBJ1-1
CSVEGRVSAFF
TGCAGCGTTGAGGGCAGGGTAAGCGCTTTCTTT
>few|TRBD1|TRBV29-1|TRBJ1-2
CSAGGGTGKGDGYTF
TGCAGCGCCGGGGGGGGGACAGGGAAAGGAGATGGCTACACCTTC
>.|.|TRBV4-2|TRBJ1-4
CASSQGVESKLFF
TGTGCCAGCAGCCAAGGGGTGGAGAGCAAACTGTTTTTT
>many|.|TRBV29-1|TRBJ2-3
CSSKGGPLRDTQYF
TGCAGCTCTAAAGGAGGGCCCCTCAGAGATACGCAGTATTTT
>few|.|TRBV28|TRBJ2-1
CASSLYPSPYEQFF
TGTGCCAGCAGTTTATACCCTAGTCCCTATGAGCAGTTCTTC
>few|TRBD2|TRBV20-1|TRBJ2-7
CSGRSGSSYEQYF
TGCAGTGGCAGAAGCGGGAGCTCCTACGAGCAGTACTTC
>few|.|TRBV7-6|TRBJ2-2
CASSLDGTELFF
TGTGCCAGCAGCTTAGACGGGACGGAGCTGTTTTTT
>few|.|TRBV6-6|TRBJ1-6
CASSYVGNSPLHF
TGTGCCAGCAGTTACGTCGGGAATTCACCCCTCCACTTT
>.|.|TRBV7-2|TRBJ1-5
CASSPRDAHQPQHF
TGTGCCAGCAGCCCCCGGGACGCGCATCAGCCCCAGCATTTT
>few|.|TRBV2|TRBJ2-2
CASSGQSATGELFF
TGTGCCAGCAGCGGACAGTCAGCCACCGGGGAGCTGTTTTTT
>few|.|TRBV7-9|TRBJ1-2
CASSITGGYTF
TGTGCCAGCAGCATCACAGGTGGCTACACCTTC
>few|.|TRBV20-1|TRBJ2-5
CSATGQRETQYF
TGCAGTGCCACAGGACAGAGAGAGACCCAGTACTTC
>few|.|TRBV20-1|TRBJ2-7
CSASQLITYEQYF
TGCAGTGCTAGCCAACTCATAACCTACGAGCAGTACTTC
>.|TRBD2|TRBV5-1|TRBJ2-3
CASSPPLAEGTDTQYF
TGCGCCAGCAGCCCACCTCTAGCGGAGGGAACAGATACGCAGTATTTT
>few|TRBD2|TRBV9|TRBJ2-1
CASTPLAGAWNEQFF
TGTGCCAGCACTCCCTTAGCGGGAGCCTGGAATGAGCAGTTCTTC
>.|.|TRBV29-1|TRBJ1-1
CSVLLLRQTTEAFF
TGCAGCGTACTCCTCTTACGACAGACTACTGAAGCTTTCTTT
>few|TRBD2|TRBV12-3/TRBV12-4|TRBJ2-1
CASVTLAGGHNEQFF
TGTGCCAGCGTCACACTAGCGGGAGGGCACAATGAGCAGTTCTTC
>few|TRBD2|TRBV6-4|TRBJ2-3
CASSDRVAGPDTQYF
TGTGCCAGCAGTGACCGTGTAGCGGGACCAGATACGCAGTATTTT
>.|.|TRBV10-3|TRBJ1-6
CAITRDGNSPLHF
TGTGCCATCACCCGGGACGGTAATTCACCCCTCCACTTT
>.|.|TRBV30|TRBJ2-3
CAWSSAEPQYF
TGTGCCTGGAGTTCAGCGGAACCGCAGTATTTT
>.|.|TRBV20-1|TRBJ2-2
CSAARTENTGELFF
TGCAGTGCCGCTAGGACAGAGAACACCGGGGAGCTGTTTTTT
>few|.|TRBV20-1|TRBJ2-7
CSARDPRGREGEQYF
TGCAGTGCTAGAGATCCCCGAGGACGGGAAGGCGAGCAGTACTTC
>.|.|TRBV19|TRBJ2-7
CASSTTREQYF
TGTGCCAGTAGTACGACGAGGGAGCAGTACTTC
>many|TRBD1|TRBV29-1|TRBJ1-1
CSARQGGTEAFF
TGCAGCGCTAGACAGGGGGGCACTGAAGCTTTCTTT
>.|TRBD2|TRBV28|TRBJ2-3
CASSFGIGLREGRDTQYF
TGTGCCAGCAGTTTCGGGATCGGGTTGCGGGAGGGCCGTGATACGCAGTATTTT
>.|.|TRBV5-1|TRBJ1-1
CASSLGDTEAFF
TGCGCCAGCAGCTTGGGAGACACTGAAGCTTTCTTT
>.|.|TRBV20-1|TRBJ2-1
CSARADRYNEQFF
TGCAGTGCTAGGGCAGACAGGTACAATGAGCAGTTCTTC
>many|.|TRBV9|TRBJ2-7
CASSVLPRDAYEQYF
TGTGCCAGCAGCGTGCTGCCGCGGGACGCCTACGAGCAGTACTTC
>.|.|TRBV6-6|TRBJ1-2
CASSYSRGANYGYTF
TGTGCCAGCAGTTACTCCCGGGGAGCTAACTATGGCTACACCTTC
>.|TRBD1|TRBV6-2/TRBV6-3|TRBJ2-1
CASRPDGQGANEQFF
TGTGCCAGCAGGCCCGACGGACAGGGGGCCAATGAGCAGTTCTTC
>.|TRBD1|TRBV12-3/TRBV12-4|TRBJ1-4
CASRRDRGGTNEKLFF
TGTGCCAGCAGGCGGGACAGGGGTGGCACTAATGAAAAACTGTTTTTT
>.|.|TRBV19|TRBJ1-1
CASSSGRKTEAFF
TGTGCCAGTAGTTCGGGACGGAAGACTGAAGCTTTCTTT
>many|.|TRBV12-5|TRBJ2-7
CASGLEGPTDEQYF
TGTGCTAGTGGTTTGGAGGGGCCGACGGACGAGCAGTACTTC
>.|.|TRBV12-3/TRBV12-4|TRBJ1-5
CASSCGAQPQHF
TGTGCCAGCAGTTGTGGGGCCCAGCCCCAGCATTTT
>.|.|TRBV20-1|TRBJ1-1
CSAKKDRNFEAFF
TGCAGTGCTAAGAAGGACCGTAACTTTGAAGCTTTCTTT
>.|.|TRBV7-2|TRBJ2-3
CASSSRPSTDTQYF
TGTGCCAGCAGCTCTAGACCGAGCACAGATACGCAGTATTTT
>once|.|TRBV11-3|TRBJ2-3
CASSLVPDMQYF
TGTGCCAGCAGCTTAGTCCCCGATATGCAGTATTTT
>few|TRBD1|TRBV12-3/TRBV12-4|TRBJ1-5
CASSLDRLGQPQHF
TGTGCCAGCAGTTTGGACAGGCTGGGTCAGCCCCAGCATTTT
>.|.|TRBV5-1|TRBJ1-1
CASSLMRARTEAFF
TGCGCCAGCAGCTTGATGAGGGCGCGGACTGAAGCTTTCTTT
>.|.|TRBV6-6|TRBJ2-3
CASSYTASTDTQYF
TGTGCCAGCAGTTACACAGCTAGCACAGATACGCAGTATTTT
>.|TRBD1|TRBV20-1|TRBJ2-7
CSALNPGQGPYEQYF
TGCAGTGCTCTAAACCCGGGACAGGGTCCTTACGAGCAGTACTTC
>.|TRBD1|TRBV7-9|TRBJ1-4
CASSSQTGGDEKLFF
TGTGCCAGCAGCTCCCAGACAGGGGGCGATGAAAAACTGTTTTTT
>.|.|TRBV5-1|TRBJ2-3
CASSLGDRGRSADTQYF
TGCGCCAGCAGCTTGGGTGACAGAGGCCGTAGCGCAGATACGCAGTATTTT
>few|.|TRBV6-2/TRBV6-3|TRBJ2-2
CASSYAKHGELFF
TGTGCCAGCAGTTACGCGAAGCACGGGGAGCTGTTTTTT
>few|.|TRBV28|TRBJ2-5
CASSPFSGFQETQYF
TGTGCCAGCAGTCCGTTCTCAGGGTTCCAAGAGACCCAGTACTTC
>.|TRBD1|TRBV10-3|TRBJ1-4
CAISPDRGTEKLFF
TGTGCCATCAGCCCGGACAGGGGAACCGAAAAACTGTTTTTT
>.|.|TRBV20-1|TRBJ1-4
CSASNMRGRATNEKLFF
TGCAGTGCTAGTAATATGAGGGGAAGGGCAACTAATGAAAAACTGTTTTTT
>.|.|TRBV5-1|TRBJ2-3
CASSLEGRYTDTQYF
TGCGCCAGCAGCTTGGAAGGCCGATACACAGATACGCAGTATTTT
>many|.|TRBV7-2|TRBJ2-3
CASRRFSSSTDTQYF
TGTGCCAGCAGGAGGTTTAGCTCAAGCACAGATACGCAGTATTTT
>.|.|TRBV10-2|TRBJ1-4
CASSKGWEKLFF
TGCGCCAGCAGTAAGGGCTGGGAAAAACTGTTTTTT
>.|TRBD2|TRBV6-5|TRBJ2-1
CASTTSVNNEQFF
TGTGCCAGCACAACTAGCGTAAACAATGAGCAGTTCTTC
>few|.|TRBV27|TRBJ2-7
CASSTHRQAGYYEQYF
TGTGCCAGCAGTACCCACCGGCAAGCGGGCTACTACGAGCAGTACTTC
>.|TRBD2|TRBV9|TRBJ2-7
CASSVRSGTYEQYF
TGTGCCAGCAGCGTGAGGAGCGGGACCTACGAGCAGTACTTC
>few|TRBD2|TRBV29-1|TRBJ2-5
CSASGLAGEETQYF
TGCAGCGCCTCCGGACTAGCGGGCGAAGAGACCCAGTACTTC
>.|.|TRBV7-8|TRBJ2-4
CASSFRRPGARAKNIQYF
TGTGCCAGCAGCTTCAGGAGGCCCGGGGCACGAGCCAAAAACATTCAGTACTTC
>few|TRBD2|TRBV29-1|TRBJ2-7
CSVENQRDDEQYF
TGCAGCGTTGAAAACCAGCGGGACGACGAGCAGTACTTC
>many|.|TRBV12-3/TRBV12-4|TRBJ2-1
CASSFQGMSNEQFF
TGTGCCAGCAGTTTCCAGGGGATGTCGAATGAGCAGTTCTTC
>few|.|TRBV11-2|TRBJ2-5
CASSPQRGVETQYF
TGTGCCAGCAGCCCTCAAAGAGGGGTAGAGACCCAGTACTTC
>few|TRBD2|TRBV7-2|TRBJ2-1
CASSPHSGIMRNEQFF
TGTGCCAGCAGCCCCCATAGCGGGATCATGAGGAATGAGCAGTTCTTC
>.|TRBD2|TRBV14|TRBJ2-5
CASSQEALAGGSGETQYF
TGTGCCAGCAGCCAAGAGGCTCTAGCGGGAGGGTCGGGAGAGACCCAGTACTTC